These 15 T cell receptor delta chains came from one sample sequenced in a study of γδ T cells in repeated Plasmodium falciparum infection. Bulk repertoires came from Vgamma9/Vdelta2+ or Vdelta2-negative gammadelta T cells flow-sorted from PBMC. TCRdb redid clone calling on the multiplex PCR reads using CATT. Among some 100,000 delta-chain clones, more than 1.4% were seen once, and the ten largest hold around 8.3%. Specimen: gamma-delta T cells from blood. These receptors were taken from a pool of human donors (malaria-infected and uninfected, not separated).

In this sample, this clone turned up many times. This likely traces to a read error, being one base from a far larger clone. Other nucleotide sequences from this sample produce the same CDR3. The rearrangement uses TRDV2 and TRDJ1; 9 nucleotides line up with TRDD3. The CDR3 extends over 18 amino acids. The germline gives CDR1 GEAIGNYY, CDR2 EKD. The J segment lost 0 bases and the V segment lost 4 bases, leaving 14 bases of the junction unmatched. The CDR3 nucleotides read TGTGCCTGTGATCCCCTTACTGGGGGACGGCCGTACACCGATAAACTCATCTTT. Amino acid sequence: CACDPLTGGRPYTDKLIF.

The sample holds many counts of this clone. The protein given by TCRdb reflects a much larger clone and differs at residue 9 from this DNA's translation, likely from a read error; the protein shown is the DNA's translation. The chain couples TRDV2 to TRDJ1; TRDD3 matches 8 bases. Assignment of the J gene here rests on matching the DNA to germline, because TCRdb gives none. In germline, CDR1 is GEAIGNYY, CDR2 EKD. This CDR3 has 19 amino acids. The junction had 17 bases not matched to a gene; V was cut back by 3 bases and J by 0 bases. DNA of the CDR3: TGTGCCTGTGACGATTTACTGGGGGGTACGCCCGCGTACACCGATAAACTCATCTTT. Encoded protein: CACDDLLGGTPAYTDKLIF.

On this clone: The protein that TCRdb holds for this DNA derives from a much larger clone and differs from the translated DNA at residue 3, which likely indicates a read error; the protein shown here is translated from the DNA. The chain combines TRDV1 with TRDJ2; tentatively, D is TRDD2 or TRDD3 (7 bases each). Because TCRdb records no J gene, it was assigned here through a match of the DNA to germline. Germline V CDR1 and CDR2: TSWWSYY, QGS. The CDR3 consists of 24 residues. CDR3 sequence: CAPGELAPILPLLWGDTLTAQLFF. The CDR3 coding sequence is TGTGCTCCTGGGGAACTAGCCCCAATCCTTCCTCTCCTCTGGGGGGACACTTTGACAGCACAACTCTTCTTT.

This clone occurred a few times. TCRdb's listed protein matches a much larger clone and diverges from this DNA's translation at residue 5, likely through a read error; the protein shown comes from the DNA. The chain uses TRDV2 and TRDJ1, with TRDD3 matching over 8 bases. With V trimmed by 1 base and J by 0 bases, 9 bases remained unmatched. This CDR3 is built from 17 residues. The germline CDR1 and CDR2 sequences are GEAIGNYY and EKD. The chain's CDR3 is CACDTVAGGVHTDKLIF. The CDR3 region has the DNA TGTGCCTGTGACACGGTGGCTGGGGGAGTCCACACCGATAAACTCATCTTT.

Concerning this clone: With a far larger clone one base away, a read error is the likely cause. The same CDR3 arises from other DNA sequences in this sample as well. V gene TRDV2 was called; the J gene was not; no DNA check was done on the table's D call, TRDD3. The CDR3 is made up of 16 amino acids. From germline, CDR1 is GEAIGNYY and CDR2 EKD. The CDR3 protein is CACDPVSGGYNDKLIF. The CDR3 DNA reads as TGTGCCTGTGACCCTGTCTCTGGGGGATACAACGATAAACTCATCTTC.

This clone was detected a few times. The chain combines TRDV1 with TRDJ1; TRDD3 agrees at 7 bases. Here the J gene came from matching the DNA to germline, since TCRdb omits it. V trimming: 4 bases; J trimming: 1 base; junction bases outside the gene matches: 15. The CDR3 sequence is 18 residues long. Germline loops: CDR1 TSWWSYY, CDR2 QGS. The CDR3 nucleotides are TGTGCTCTTGGGGCCCCCCAGGGCGACTGGGGATTCACCGATAAACTCATCTTT. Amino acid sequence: CALGAPQGDWGFTDKLIF.

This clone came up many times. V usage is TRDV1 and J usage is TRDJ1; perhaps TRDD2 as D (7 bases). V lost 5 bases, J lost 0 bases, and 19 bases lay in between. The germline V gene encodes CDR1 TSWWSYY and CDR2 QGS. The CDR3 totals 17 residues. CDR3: CALGPIPTGGDTDKLIF. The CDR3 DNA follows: TGTGCTCTTGGGCCAATTCCTACCGGGGGAGACACCGATAAACTCATCTTT.

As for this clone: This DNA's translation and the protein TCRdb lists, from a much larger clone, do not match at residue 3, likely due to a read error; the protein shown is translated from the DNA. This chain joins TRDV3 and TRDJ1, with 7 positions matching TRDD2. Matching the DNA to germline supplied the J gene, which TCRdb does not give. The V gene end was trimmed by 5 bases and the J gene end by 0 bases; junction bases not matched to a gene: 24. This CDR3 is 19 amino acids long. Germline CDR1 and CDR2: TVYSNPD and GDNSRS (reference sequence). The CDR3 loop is CALNGGSYPELGNTDKLIF. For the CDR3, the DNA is TGTGCCCTTAACGGAGGTTCCTACCCCGAGTTGGGGAACACCGATAAACTCATCTTT.

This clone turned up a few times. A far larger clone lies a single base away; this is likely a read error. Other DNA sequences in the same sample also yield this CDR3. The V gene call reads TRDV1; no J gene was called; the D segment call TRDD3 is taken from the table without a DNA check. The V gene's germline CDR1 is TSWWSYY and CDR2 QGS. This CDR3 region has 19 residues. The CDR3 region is CALGEPLLPYWGIHDKLIF. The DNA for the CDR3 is TGTGCTCTTGGGGAACCTCTCCTCCCTTACTGGGGGATACACGATAAACTCATCTTC.

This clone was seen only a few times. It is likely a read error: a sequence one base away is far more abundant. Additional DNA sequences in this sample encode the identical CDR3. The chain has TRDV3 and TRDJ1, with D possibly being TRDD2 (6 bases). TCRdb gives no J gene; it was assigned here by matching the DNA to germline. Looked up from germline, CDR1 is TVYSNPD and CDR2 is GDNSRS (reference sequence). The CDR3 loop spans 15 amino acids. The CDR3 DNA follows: TGCGCCTTTTATACTCCTACCGTACGCACCGATAAACTCATCTTT. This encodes CAFYTPTVRTDKLIF. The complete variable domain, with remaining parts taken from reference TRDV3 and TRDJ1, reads CDKVTQSSPDQTVASGSEVVLLCTYDTVYSNPDLFWYRIRPDYSFQFVFYGDNSRSEGADFTQGRFSVKHILTQKAFHLVISPVRTEDSATYYCAFYTPTVRTDKLIFGKGTRVTVEP.

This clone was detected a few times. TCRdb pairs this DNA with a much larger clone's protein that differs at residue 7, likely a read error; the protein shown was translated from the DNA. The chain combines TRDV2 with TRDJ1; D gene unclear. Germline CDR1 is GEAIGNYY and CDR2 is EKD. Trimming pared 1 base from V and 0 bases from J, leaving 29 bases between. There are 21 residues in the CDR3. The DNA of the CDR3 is TGTGCCTGTGACACTCTGGACAGCGAAGGTGGGTTTTTCGAAAACACCGATAAACTCATCTTT. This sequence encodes CACDTLDSEGGFFENTDKLIF.

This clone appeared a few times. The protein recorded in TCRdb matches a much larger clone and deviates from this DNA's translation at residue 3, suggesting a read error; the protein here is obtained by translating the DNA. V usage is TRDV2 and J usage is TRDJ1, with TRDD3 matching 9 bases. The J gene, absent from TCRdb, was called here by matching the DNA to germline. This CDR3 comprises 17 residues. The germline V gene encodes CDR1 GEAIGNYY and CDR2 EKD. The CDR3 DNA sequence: TGTGCCCGTGACCCATCACGCACGGGGGGATACCCCGATAAACTCATCTTT. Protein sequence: CARDPSRTGGYPDKLIF.

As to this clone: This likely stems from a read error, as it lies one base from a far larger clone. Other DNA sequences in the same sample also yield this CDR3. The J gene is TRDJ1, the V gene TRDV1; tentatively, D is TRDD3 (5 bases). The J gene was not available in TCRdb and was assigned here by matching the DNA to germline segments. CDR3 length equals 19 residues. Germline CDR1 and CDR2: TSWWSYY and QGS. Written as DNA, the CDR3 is TGCGCTCTTGGGGAACTGCTCGCCCCGCGCGTAGTATACACCGATAAACTCATCTTT. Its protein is CALGELLAPRVVYTDKLIF.

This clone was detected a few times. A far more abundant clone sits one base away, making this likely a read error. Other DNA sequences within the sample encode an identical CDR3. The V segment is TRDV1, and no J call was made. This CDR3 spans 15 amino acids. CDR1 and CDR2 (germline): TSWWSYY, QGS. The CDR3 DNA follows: TGTGCTCTTGGGGGGGGCTCCGTCCGACATGCACAACTCTTCTTC. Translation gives CALGGGSVRHAQLFF.

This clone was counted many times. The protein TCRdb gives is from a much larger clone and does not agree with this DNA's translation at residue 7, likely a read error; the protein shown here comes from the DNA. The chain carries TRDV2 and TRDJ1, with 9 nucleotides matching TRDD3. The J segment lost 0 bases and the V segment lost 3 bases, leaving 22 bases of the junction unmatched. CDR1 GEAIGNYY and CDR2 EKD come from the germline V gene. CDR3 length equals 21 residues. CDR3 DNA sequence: TGTGCCTGTGACCAGGGACGATTACTGGGGGACCACTTAAGTAACACCGATAAACTCATCTTT. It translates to CACDQGRLLGDHLSNTDKLIF.